This T cell receptor (beta chain) is drawn from a study of sequential checkpoint blockade in melanoma. This sample's treatment: randomized to nivolumab then ipilimumab (arm A) or the reverse (arm B). TCRdb's table, derived via immunoSEQ multiplex PCR, lists solely in-frame clones and lacks some. Altogether 6,000 to 9,500 clones are present, over 25% being singletons, with the ten largest covering roughly 5.4%. The sample holds a few counts of this clone. The sample was tumor tissue (inferred from file names), taken from a patient given nivolumab and ipilimumab in sequence. This TCR derives from a human donor with melanoma.

CDR3 coding DNA: TGCGCCAGCATGACCCGTAGCGGGGGGCCACAAGAGACCCAGTACTTC. This gives the protein CASMTRSGGPQETQYF. The rearrangement joins TRBV5-1 to TRBJ2-5; TRBD2 agrees at 10 bases. The germline gives CDR1 SGHRS, CDR2 YFSETQ. The CDR3 covers 16 residues. V shed 6 bases, J shed 2 bases, and the junction held 10 bases outside the gene matches.